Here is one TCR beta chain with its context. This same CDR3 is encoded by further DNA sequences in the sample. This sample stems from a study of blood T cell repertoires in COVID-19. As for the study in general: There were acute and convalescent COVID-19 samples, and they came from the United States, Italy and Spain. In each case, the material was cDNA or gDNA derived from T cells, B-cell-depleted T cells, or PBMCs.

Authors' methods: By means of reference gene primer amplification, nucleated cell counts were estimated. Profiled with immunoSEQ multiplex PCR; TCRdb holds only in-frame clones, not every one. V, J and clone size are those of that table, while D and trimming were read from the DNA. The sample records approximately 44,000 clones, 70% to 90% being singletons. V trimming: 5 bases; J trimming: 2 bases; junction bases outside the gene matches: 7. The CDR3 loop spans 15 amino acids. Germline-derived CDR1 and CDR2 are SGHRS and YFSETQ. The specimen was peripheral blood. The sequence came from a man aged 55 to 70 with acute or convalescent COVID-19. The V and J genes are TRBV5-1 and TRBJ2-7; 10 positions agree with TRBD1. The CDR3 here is CASSPGGTGAYEQYF. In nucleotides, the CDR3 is TGCGCCAGCAGTCCGGGGGGGACAGGGGCCTACGAGCAGTACTTC.